This T cell receptor beta chain was sequenced for a study of shared clonotypes between healthy human individuals. The study, taken as a whole, reports: Only blood was sampled, and tissue TCR repertoires likely differ from blood ones.

About this clone: Its antigen is unidentified.

Evenly divided among several immunoSEQ plates was the genomic DNA of each subset. The DNA input per sorted-subset replicate PCR was 200 to 250 ng, corresponding to 30,000 or so T cell genomes. This table comes from immunoSEQ multiplex PCR, and its TCRdb copy is limited to in-frame clones, with some not included. Of roughly 700,000 clones in the sample, roughly 70% are singletons; the top ten hold approximately 1.7%. Germline V lookup: CDR1 LNHDA, CDR2 SQIVND (reference sequence). V lost 5 bases, J lost 5 bases, and 16 bases lay in between. The CDR3 loop spans 15 amino acids. Sequencing was carried out using memory CD4+ T cells sorted from blood. The sample's subset: CD45RA-negative fraction. The chain uses TRBV19 and TRBJ1-5, with D perhaps matching TRBD1 (6 bases). This clonotype originated in a woman aged 25 to 39 in good health. The chain's CDR3 is CASSAQGNEDQPQHF. In nucleotides, the CDR3 is TGTGCCAGTAGTGCCCAGGGGAATGAGGATCAGCCCCAGCATTTT. Combining the CDR3 with reference TRBV19 and TRBJ1-5 gives the whole variable domain DGGITQSPKYLFRKEGQNVTLSCEQNLNHDAMYWYRQDPGQGLRLIYYSQIVNDFQKGDIAEGYSVSREKKESFPLTVTSAQKNPTAFYLCASSAQGNEDQPQHFGDGTRLSIL.